This T cell receptor (beta chain) appears in the sequencing data of a study of CD8+ T cells in alopecia areata. cDNA prepared by RNA extraction and subsequent reverse transcription served as the template for sequencing. Produced via immunoSEQ multiplex PCR; TCRdb's table is partial and in-frame only. The sample consists of 20,000 to 30,000 clones, under 60% of them appearing once. The CDR3 is made up of 13 amino acids. Trimming took 4 bases from V and 4 from J, leaving 13 bases between them. Germline V gene data show CDR1 as SQVTM and CDR2 as ANQGSEA. V usage is TRBV29-1 and J usage is TRBJ1-2, with D unresolved. The receptor's source is a human donor with alopecia areata. Sequencing input: NKG2D-high CD8+ T cells sorted from blood. CDR3 sequence (DNA): TGCAGCGTTGGGTGGGTTGTTGGCTATGGCTACACCTTC. It encodes CSVGWVVGYGYTF.